This TCR beta chain came from a study of Graves' ophthalmopathy and Graves' hyperthyroidism. General study findings and limits: Blood also contained most of the expanded thyroid clonotypes above 0.001 frequency.

RNA transcripts were the template, and TCR beta CDR3 regions were amplified from them. The workflow started with a first-round RT-PCR run with HTBI primers and then moved on to a second-round multiplex PCR. TCRdb called the multiplex PCR reads again in MiXCR, with one record for every CDR3 protein. The sample gives around 340,000 distinct CDR3 sequences, under 20% of which show up once; about 12% is in the top ten. Exclusion covered patients with other autoimmune diseases or uncontrolled infections (as well as pregnancy or lactation). There are many counts of this clonotype. The antigen is unknown. The CDR3 is made up of 11 amino acids. CDR1 is SQVTM, CDR2 ANQGSEA, per germline. The germline V and J ends were trimmed by 3 bases and 3 bases, with 6 bases remaining between them.

The chain uses TRBV29-1 and TRBJ2-7, with D perhaps matching TRBD1 (5 bases). This clonotype was sampled from an adult man with Graves' ophthalmopathy. Material for sequencing was peripheral blood. The CDR3 loop reads CSVDQGYEQYF. The CDR3 DNA is TGCAGCGTTGATCAGGGCTACGAGCAGTACTTC.